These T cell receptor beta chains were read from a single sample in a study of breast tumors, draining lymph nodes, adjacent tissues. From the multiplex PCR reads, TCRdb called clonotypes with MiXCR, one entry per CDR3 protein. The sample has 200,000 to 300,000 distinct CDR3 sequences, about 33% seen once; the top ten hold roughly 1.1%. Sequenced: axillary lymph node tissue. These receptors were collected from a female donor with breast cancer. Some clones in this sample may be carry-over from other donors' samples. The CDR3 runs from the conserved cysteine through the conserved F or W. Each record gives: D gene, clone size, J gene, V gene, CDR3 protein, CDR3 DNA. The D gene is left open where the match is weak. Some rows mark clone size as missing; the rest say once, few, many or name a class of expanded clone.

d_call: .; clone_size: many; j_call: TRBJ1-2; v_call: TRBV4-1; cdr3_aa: CASSRDRNYGGYTF; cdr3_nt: TGCGCCAGCAGCCGTGACCGGAATTACGGGGGCTACACCTTC
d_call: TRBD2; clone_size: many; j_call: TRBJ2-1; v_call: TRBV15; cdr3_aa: CATSREGFEREGSYNEQFF; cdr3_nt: TGTGCCACCAGCAGAGAGGGGTTCGAGCGGGAGGGGTCCTACAATGAGCAGTTCTTC
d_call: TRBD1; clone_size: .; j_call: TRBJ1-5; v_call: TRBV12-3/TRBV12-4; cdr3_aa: CASSSTGHGQPQHF; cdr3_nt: TGTGCCAGCAGTTCGACAGGGCATGGTCAGCCCCAGCATTTT
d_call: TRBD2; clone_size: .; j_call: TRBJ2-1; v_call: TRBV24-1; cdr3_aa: CATSTSGSEDEQFF; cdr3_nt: TGTGCCACCAGCACTAGCGGGAGCGAGGATGAGCAGTTCTTC
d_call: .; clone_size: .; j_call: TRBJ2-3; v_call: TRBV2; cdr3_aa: CASSLVAQKISGRNEQYF; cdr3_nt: TGTGCCAGCAGCTTAGTTGCCCAGAAAATCTCTGGGAGGAATGAGCAGTATTTT
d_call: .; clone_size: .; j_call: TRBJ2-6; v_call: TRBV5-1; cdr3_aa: CASNVRTF; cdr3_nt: TGCGCCAGCAACGTCCGGACTTTC
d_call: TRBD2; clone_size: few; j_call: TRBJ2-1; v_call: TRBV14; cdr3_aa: CASSQATSGIYNAQFF; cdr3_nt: TGTGCCAGCAGCCAAGCAACTAGCGGGATCTACAATGCGCAGTTCTTC
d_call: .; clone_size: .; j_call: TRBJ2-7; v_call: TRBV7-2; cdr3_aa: CASSSDASYEQYF; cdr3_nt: TGTGCCAGCAGTTCGGACGCCTCCTACGAGCAGTACTTC
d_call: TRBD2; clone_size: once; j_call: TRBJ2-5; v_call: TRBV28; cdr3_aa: CASTPAGGLEVQETQYF; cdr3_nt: TGTGCCAGCACGCCAGCGGGAGGGCTTGAGGTCCAAGAGACCCAGTACTTC
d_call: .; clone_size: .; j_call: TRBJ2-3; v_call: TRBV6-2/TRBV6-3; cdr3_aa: CASSYSKGLGGTDTQYF; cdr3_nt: TGTGCCAGCAGTTACTCGAAAGGTCTAGGAGGCACAGATACGCAGTATTTT
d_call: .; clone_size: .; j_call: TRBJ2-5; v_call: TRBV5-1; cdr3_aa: CASRSQEAQYF; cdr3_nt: TGCGCCAGCAGGTCACAAGAGGCCCAGTACTTC
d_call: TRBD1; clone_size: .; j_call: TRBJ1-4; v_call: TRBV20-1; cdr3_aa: CSTRARGQGVEKLFF; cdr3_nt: TGCAGTACTAGAGCCCGGGGACAGGGGGTCGAAAAACTGTTTTTT
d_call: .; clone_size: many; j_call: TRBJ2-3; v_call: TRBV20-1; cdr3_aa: CSAGPLAVQYF; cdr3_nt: TGCAGTGCTGGGCCACTAGCAGTGCAGTATTTT
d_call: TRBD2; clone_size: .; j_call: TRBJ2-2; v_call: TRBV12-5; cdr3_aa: CVSSQYGAGTNTGELFF; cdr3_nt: TGTGTCAGCAGCCAGTATGGAGCGGGAACGAACACCGGGGAGCTGTTTTTT
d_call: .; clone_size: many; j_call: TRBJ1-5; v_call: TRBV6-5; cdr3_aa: CASRGMKGQPQHF; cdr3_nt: TGTGCCAGTAGAGGAATGAAGGGCCAGCCCCAGCATTTT
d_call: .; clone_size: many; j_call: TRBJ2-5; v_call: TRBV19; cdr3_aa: CASSTGLPRQETQYF; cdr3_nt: TGTGCCAGTAGTACCGGACTCCCCCGCCAAGAGACCCAGTACTTC
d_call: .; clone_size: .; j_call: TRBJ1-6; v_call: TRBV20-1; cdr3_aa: CSAPIRDGGNSPLHF; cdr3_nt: TGCAGTGCTCCGATCCGGGACGGCGGGAATTCACCCCTCCACTTT
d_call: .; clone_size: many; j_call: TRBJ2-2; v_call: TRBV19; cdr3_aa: CASPGGTGYTGELFF; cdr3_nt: TGTGCCAGTCCGGGAGGGACAGGGTACACCGGGGAGCTGTTTTTT
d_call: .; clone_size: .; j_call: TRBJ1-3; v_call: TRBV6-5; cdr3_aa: CASSHSRVSGNTIYF; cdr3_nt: TGTGCCAGCAGTCACTCGCGGGTATCTGGAAACACCATATATTTT
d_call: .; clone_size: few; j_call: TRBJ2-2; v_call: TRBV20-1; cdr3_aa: CSARSMLATAGWTGELFF; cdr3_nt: TGCAGTGCTAGGAGTATGCTGGCGACAGCGGGTTGGACCGGGGAGCTGTTTTTT
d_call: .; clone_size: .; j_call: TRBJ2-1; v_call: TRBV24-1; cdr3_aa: CATSDSLAGPARNEQFF; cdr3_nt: TGTGCCACCAGTGATTCGTTAGCCGGCCCAGCTCGCAATGAGCAGTTCTTC
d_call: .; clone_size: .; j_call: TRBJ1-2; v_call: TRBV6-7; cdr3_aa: CASSHFSKTRGYTF; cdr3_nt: TGTGCCAGCAGTCATTTCTCTAAAACGCGTGGCTACACCTTC
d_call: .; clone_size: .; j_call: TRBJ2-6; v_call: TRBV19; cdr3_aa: CASSKYGSGANVLTF; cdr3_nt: TGTGCCAGTAGTAAGTACGGTTCTGGGGCCAACGTCCTGACTTTC
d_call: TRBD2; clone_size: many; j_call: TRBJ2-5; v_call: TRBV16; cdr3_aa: CASRRLAGNQETQYF; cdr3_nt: TGTGCCAGCAGAAGACTAGCTGGTAACCAAGAGACCCAGTACTTC
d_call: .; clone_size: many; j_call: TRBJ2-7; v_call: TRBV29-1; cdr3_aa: CSVEQVSSYEQYF; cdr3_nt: TGCAGCGTTGAGCAGGTGTCCTCCTACGAGCAGTACTTC
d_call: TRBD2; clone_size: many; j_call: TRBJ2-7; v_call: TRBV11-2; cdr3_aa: CASSPSPGGDIEQYF; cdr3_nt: TGTGCCAGCAGCCCCTCCCCGGGGGGGGACATCGAGCAGTACTTC